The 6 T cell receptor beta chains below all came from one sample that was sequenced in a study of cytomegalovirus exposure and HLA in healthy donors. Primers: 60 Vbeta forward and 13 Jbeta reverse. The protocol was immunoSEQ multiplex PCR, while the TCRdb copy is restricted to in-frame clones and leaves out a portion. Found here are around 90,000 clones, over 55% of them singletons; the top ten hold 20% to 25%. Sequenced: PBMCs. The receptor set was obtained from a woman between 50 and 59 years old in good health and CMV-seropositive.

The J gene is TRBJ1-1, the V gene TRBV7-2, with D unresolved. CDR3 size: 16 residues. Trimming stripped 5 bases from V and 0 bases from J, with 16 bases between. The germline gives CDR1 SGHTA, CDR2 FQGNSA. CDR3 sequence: CASSPERGPMNTEAFF. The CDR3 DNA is TGTGCCAGCAGCCCCGAGAGAGGGCCTATGAACACTGAAGCTTTCTTT.

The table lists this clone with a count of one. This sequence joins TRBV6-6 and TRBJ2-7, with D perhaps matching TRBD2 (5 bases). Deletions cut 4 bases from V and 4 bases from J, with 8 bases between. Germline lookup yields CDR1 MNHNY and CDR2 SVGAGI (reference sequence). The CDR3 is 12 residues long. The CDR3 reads CASSSRRYEQYF. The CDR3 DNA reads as TGTGCCAGCAGTTCTCGGAGGTACGAGCAGTACTTC.

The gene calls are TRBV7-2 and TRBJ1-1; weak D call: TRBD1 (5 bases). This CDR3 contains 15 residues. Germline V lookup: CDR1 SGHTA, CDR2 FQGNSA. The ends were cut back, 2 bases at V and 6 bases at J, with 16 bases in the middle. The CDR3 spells CASSLSSPQGPEAFF. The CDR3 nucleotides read TGTGCCAGCAGCTTAAGCTCCCCGCAGGGCCCTGAAGCTTTCTTT.

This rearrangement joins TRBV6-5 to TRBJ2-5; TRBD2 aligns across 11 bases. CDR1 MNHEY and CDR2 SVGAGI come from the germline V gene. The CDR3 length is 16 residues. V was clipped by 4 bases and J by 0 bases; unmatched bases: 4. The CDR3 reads CASSSRLAGHQETQYF. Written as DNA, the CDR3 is TGTGCCAGCAGTTCGCGACTAGCGGGGCACCAAGAGACCCAGTACTTC.

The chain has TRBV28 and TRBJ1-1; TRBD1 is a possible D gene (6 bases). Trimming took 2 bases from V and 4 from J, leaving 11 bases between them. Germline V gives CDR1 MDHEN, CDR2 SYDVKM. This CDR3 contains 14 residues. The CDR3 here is CASSLRRGGTEAFF. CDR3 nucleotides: TGTGCCAGCAGTTTAAGGAGAGGGGGCACTGAAGCTTTCTTT.

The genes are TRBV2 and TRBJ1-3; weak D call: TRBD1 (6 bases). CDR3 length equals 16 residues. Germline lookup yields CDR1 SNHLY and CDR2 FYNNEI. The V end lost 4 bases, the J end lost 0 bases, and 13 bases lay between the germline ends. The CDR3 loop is CASSVNRVGSGNTIYF. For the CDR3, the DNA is TGTGCCAGCAGTGTTAACAGGGTCGGCTCTGGAAACACCATATATTTT. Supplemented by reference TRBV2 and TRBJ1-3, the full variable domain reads EPEVTQTPSHQVTQMGQEVILRCVPISNHLYFYWYRQILGQKVEFLVSFYNNEISEKSEIFDDQFSVERPDGSNFTLKIRSTKLEDSAMYFCASSVNRVGSGNTIYFGEGSWLTVV.